Below, 17 T cell receptor beta chains from the same sample are listed, as sequenced in a study of blood T cells in healthy people across ages. PCR was performed a second time for about 7 to 12 cycles using a sample-barcoded 5' primer and a J-beta primer mix. TCRdb redid the calling of the 5' RACE reads with MiXCR, one entry per CDR3 protein. The data contain approximately 780,000 distinct CDR3 sequences, roughly 25% of them seen just once; the ten biggest clones take up under 3%. The data also belong to a second study, concerning T cells of mothers and their children.

Input material: blood. The receptors were gathered from a boy aged 5-17 years in good health.

This sequence joins TRBV5-1 and TRBJ2-7; possibly TRBD1 for D (6 bases). The V gene lost 4 bases and the J gene lost 7 bases, with 15 bases spanning the gap. The CDR3 extends over 13 amino acids. Germline V lookup: CDR1 SGHRS, CDR2 YFSETQ. CDR3 nucleotides: TGCGCCAGCAGCCTAAGACAGGACGGGGAGCAGTACTTC. Amino acids: CASSLRQDGEQYF.

This clonotype appeared a few times. The chain couples TRBV3-1 to TRBJ2-2, with TRBD2 matching over 13 bases. The V gene's germline CDR1 is LGHDT and CDR2 YNNKEL (reference sequence). CDR3 length: 17 residues. The V gene end was trimmed by 3 bases and the J gene end by 7 bases; junction bases not matched to a gene: 8. The CDR3 loop is CASSQLLAGGPGGELFF. For the CDR3, the DNA is TGTGCCAGCAGCCAGCTACTAGCGGGGGGGCCAGGCGGGGAGCTGTTTTTT.

This clonotype was counted a few times. The J gene is TRBJ1-1, the V gene TRBV13; the match to TRBD1 covers 8 bases. The CDR3 sequence is 18 residues long. Per the germline V gene, CDR1 is PRHDT and CDR2 is FYEKMQ (reference sequence). The V segment lost 0 bases and the J segment 0 bases; nucleotides outside the gene matches: 9. DNA of the CDR3: TGTGCCAGCAGCTTAGGCGTATGGACAGGGCTTGTGAACACTGAAGCTTTCTTT. Encoded protein: CASSLGVWTGLVNTEAFF.

The DNA for the CDR3 is TGTGCCAGCAGCCCCGGGTATCGGACGGATGGCTACACCTTC. This encodes CASSPGYRTDGYTF. The rearrangement uses TRBV11-2 and TRBJ1-2; D unresolved. CDR1 and CDR2 from the germline V gene are SGHAT and FQNNGV. There are 14 residues in the CDR3. V shed 5 bases and J shed 6 bases, with 16 bases lying between them.

This clonotype was recorded a few times. The chain combines TRBV29-1 with TRBJ2-5; D ambiguous. Judging by the DNA end, TRBJ2-7 fits better; the J call may be wrong. Germline values: CDR1 SQVTM, CDR2 ANQGSEA. The CDR3 is 13 residues long. The CDR3 loop is CSVTPGSSYEQYF. The CDR3 nucleotides are TGCAGCGTTACCCCGGGTAGCTCCTACGAGCAGTACTTC.

V and J are TRBV11-2 and TRBJ2-6; maybe TRBD2 (5 bases). The germline CDR1 and CDR2 sequences are SGHAT and FQNNGV. This CDR3 contains 14 residues. The ends were cut back, 6 bases at V and 10 bases at J, with 16 bases in the middle. The DNA for the CDR3 is TGTGCCAGCAGATCGGCGACAAGAGGGAACGTCCTGACTTTC. Protein sequence: CASRSATRGNVLTF.

The genes are TRBV2 and TRBJ2-7, with 14 bases fitting TRBD2. Germline CDR1 and CDR2: SNHLY and FYNNEI. The junction had 1 base not matched to a gene; V was cut back by 4 bases and J by 2 bases. The CDR3 spans 15 residues. Written as DNA, the CDR3 is TGTGCCAGCAGTGGGACTAGCGGGGGGACCTACGAGCAGTACTTC. Its translation is CASSGTSGGTYEQYF. The entire variable domain, with the rest obtained from reference TRBV2 and TRBJ2-7, is as follows: EPEVTQTPSHQVTQMGQEVILRCVPISNHLYFYWYRQILGQKVEFLVSFYNNEISEKSEIFDDQFSVERPDGSNFTLKIRSTKLEDSAMYFCASSGTSGGTYEQYFGPGTRLTVT.

The rearrangement links TRBV5-1 to TRBJ2-1, with TRBD1 identical over 11 bases. The DNA matches TRBJ2-5 better at its end, which makes the J call doubtful. Germline V gene sequence: CDR1 SGHRS, CDR2 YFSETQ. The CDR3 is 16 amino acids. CDR3 DNA sequence: TGCGCCAGCAGCGACGGACAGGGGGCCTATCCAGAGACCCAGTACTTC. It yields the protein CASSDGQGAYPETQYF.

This chain links TRBV7-8 with TRBJ2-5; TRBD1 agrees at 8 bases. The CDR3 length is 16 residues. Trimming took 3 bases from V and 7 from J; bases not matched to a gene: 13. Germline lookup yields CDR1 SGHVS and CDR2 FQNEAQ. CDR3 bases: TGTGCCAGCAGCTTTTTCCAGGGGGCACAGGATCGGACCCAGTACTTC. Its protein product is CASSFFQGAQDRTQYF.

The chain links TRBV10-3 to TRBJ2-5, with TRBD1 matching over 10 bases. CDR3 length equals 14 residues. Per the germline V gene, CDR1 is ENHRY and CDR2 is SYGVKD. V was pared by 4 bases and J by 1 base, with 0 bases of the junction left unmatched. The CDR3 nucleotides read TGTGCCATCAGTGGGGACAGGGGCCAAGAGACCCAGTACTTC. Translation: CAISGDRGQETQYF.

The gene calls are TRBV5-1 and TRBJ2-5, with TRBD2 matching over 11 bases. This CDR3 is built from 16 residues. Per the germline V gene, CDR1 is SGHRS and CDR2 is YFSETQ. Trimming cost V 1 base and J 4 bases; bases outside gene matches: 6. CDR3 sequence: CASSLSSGGSRETQYF. The CDR3 nucleotides read TGCGCCAGCAGCTTGTCTAGCGGGGGGTCACGAGAGACCCAGTACTTC.

A remark on this clonotype: The junction does not match germline at one end; this may be a read error. This chain joins TRBV4-1 and TRBJ2-3; tentatively, D is TRBD1 (6 bases). CDR1 MGHRA and CDR2 YSYEKL come from the germline V gene. The CDR3 covers 16 residues. The CDR3 sequence is CTSSVRDTSSTDTQYF. DNA for the CDR3: TGCACCAGCAGCGTCCGGGACACTTCTAGCACAGATACGCAGTATTTT.

The genes are TRBV6-1 and TRBJ2-7; 8 bases align to TRBD1. The J segment lost 7 bases and the V segment lost 2 bases, leaving 7 bases of the junction unmatched. This CDR3 has 14 amino acids. CDR1 MNHNS and CDR2 SASEGT come from the germline V gene. CDR3 in amino acids: CASSELRGPSEQYF. CDR3 sequence (DNA): TGTGCCAGCAGTGAACTCAGGGGGCCTAGTGAGCAGTACTTC.

The chain uses TRBV12-3 or TRBV12-4 and TRBJ1-1; 9 nucleotides align to TRBD1. The length of the CDR3 is 14 residues. The junction had 8 bases not matched to a gene; V was cut back by 6 bases and J by 6 bases. The CDR3 region has the DNA TGTGCCAGCAGCCGCCGACAGGGGGACGCTGAAGCTTTCTTT. Translation gives CASSRRQGDAEAFF.

The chain employs TRBV24-1 and TRBJ2-7; D not certain. The germline CDR1 and CDR2 sequences are KGHDR and SFDVKD. The CDR3 sequence is 11 residues long. Trimming took 1 base from V and 6 from J, leaving 3 bases between them. CDR3 nucleotides: TGTGCCACCAGTGATTTAGGCGAGCAGTACTTC. Translating gives CATSDLGEQYF.

The chain combines TRBV12-3 or TRBV12-4 with TRBJ2-3; 8 bases map to TRBD2. The CDR3 is 14 amino acids. V lost 1 base and J lost 6; bases outside the gene matches: 3. The CDR3 DNA reads as TGTGCCAGCAGTTTAGAAGCGGGGGAGGATACGCAGTATTTT. Its protein product is CASSLEAGEDTQYF.

The V call is TRBV3-1, the J call TRBJ1-1; no definite D call. The germline V and J ends were trimmed by 0 bases and 6 bases, with 11 bases remaining between them. This CDR3 has 14 residues. Germline CDR1 reads LGHDT; CDR2 reads YNNKEL (reference sequence). This chain's CDR3 is CASSQDAGFAEAFF. The CDR3 DNA reads TGTGCCAGCAGCCAAGATGCCGGGTTCGCTGAAGCTTTCTTT.